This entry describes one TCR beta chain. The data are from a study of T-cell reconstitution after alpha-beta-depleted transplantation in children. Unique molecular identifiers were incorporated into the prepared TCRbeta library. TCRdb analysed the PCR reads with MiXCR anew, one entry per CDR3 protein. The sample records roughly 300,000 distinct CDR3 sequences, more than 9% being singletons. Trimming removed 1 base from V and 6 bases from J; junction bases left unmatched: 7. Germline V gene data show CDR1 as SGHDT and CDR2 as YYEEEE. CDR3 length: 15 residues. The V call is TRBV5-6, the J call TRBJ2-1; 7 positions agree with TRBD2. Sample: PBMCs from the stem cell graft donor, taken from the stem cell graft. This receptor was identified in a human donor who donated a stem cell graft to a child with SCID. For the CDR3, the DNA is TGTGCCAGCAGCTTGCCCGGGGGGACCACCAATGAGCAGTTCTTC. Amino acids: CASSLPGGTTNEQFF.